The clone carrying this T cell receptor (beta chain) has at least ten counts. This sample stems from a study of human T cells and chemical hapten exposure. As for the study in general: Minor pooled library volume differences mainly drove per-sample TCR yield variation.

TCRdb called the RACE reads again in MiXCR, with one record for every CDR3 protein. The sample records approximately 90,000 distinct CDR3 sequences, about 10% being singletons. Time point denoted: patch test 1, 2 weeks after DPC sensitization. This sample's treatment: therapeutic diphenylcyclopropenone sensitization with weekly scalp DPC. This TCR derives from a man aged 35-49 years with alopecia areata. Some clones in this sample may be carry-over from other donors' samples. Sequences were derived from whole blood, sampled in connection with sensitization to the hapten diphenylcyclopropenone (DPC).

The DNA for the CDR3 is TGTGCCAGCAGCGTAGGATGGGACAGGGCCCACGAGCAGTACTTC. Translation: CASSVGWDRAHEQYF. The chain uses TRBV9 and TRBJ2-7; 9 bases map to TRBD1. V dropped 0 bases and J dropped 5; count of bases not matched to a gene: 6. CDR3 length equals 15 residues. CDR1 SGDLS and CDR2 YYNGEE come from the germline V gene.